Each of the 8 T cell receptor beta chains below was sequenced from the same sample in a study of T cell repertoires in cytomegalovirus infection. The antigens of these receptors remain unknown. From the reads, TCRdb called clonotypes with MiXCR, one entry per CDR3 protein. The table records approximately 910,000 distinct CDR3 sequences, around 30% of them present only once. The sequencing here drew on cultured CD8+ T cells from PBMCs, taken from culture after CMV antigen stimulation. The receptors derive from a human donor in good health (CMV status not recorded). Some clones in this sample may be carry-over from other donors' samples.

This clonotype was counted between two and nine times. The chain combines TRBV27 with TRBJ1-2, with D possibly TRBD1 on 6 matching bases. With 5 bases removed from V and 8 bases from J, the gap between germline ends came to 9 bases. CDR3 length: 11 amino acids. Germline CDR1 is MNHEY and CDR2 is SMNVEV (reference sequence). DNA for the CDR3: TGTGCCAGCAGTCCAGGGACAGGCTACACCTTC. It yields the protein CASSPGTGYTF.

This clonotype has more than one count but fewer than ten. V gene TRBV7-3 combines with J gene TRBJ2-2, with TRBD1 identical over 10 bases. Germline-derived CDR1 and CDR2 are SGHTA and FQGTGA. Germline trimming cut 3 bases from V and 7 bases from J; bases unmatched to any gene: 2. The CDR3 runs 14 residues. The CDR3 region is CASSFGQGDGELFF. In DNA form, the CDR3 reads TGTGCCAGCAGCTTTGGACAGGGGGACGGGGAGCTGTTTTTT.

This clonotype was counted a few times. This chain joins TRBV7-6 and TRBJ1-2; 7 nucleotides agree with TRBD1. CDR3 size: 19 residues. Germline CDR1 and CDR2: SGHVS and FNYEAQ. Trimming at V came to 5 bases and at J to 6 bases, leaving 24 bases not matched to a gene. CDR3 amino acids: CASSPMGRAGGTHPDGYTF. In DNA, the CDR3 is TGTGCCAGCAGCCCCATGGGTCGAGCAGGGGGAACTCACCCTGATGGCTACACCTTC.

Many counts were recorded for this clonotype. This chain joins TRBV7-2 and TRBJ2-1, with 9 bases that match TRBD2. CDR1 SGHTA and CDR2 FQGNSA come from the germline V gene. The CDR3 runs to 13 residues. With 0 bases clipped from V and 10 bases from J, the junction kept 1 base outside the gene matches. CDR3 nucleotide sequence: TGTGCCAGCAGCTTAGCCCTAGCGGGAGAGCAGTTCTTC. The encoded protein is CASSLALAGEQFF. The variable domain in full, with the rest retrieved from reference TRBV7-2 and TRBJ2-1, is GAGVSQSPSNKVTEKGKDVELRCDPISGHTALYWYRQSLGQGLEFLIYFQGNSAPDKSGLPSDRFSAERTGGSVSTLTIQRTQQEDSAVYLCASSLALAGEQFFGPGTRLTVL.

This clonotype was picked up a small number of times. The chain has TRBV27 and TRBJ2-2, with TRBD1 matching over 7 bases. This CDR3 has 17 residues. V lost 5 bases and J lost 4; bases outside the gene matches: 13. Germline CDR1 MNHEY, CDR2 SMNVEV (reference sequence). Here the CDR3 DNA reads TGTGCCAGCAGTCCGCTACTCCGGACAGGACCCACCGGGGAGCTGTTTTTT. It translates to CASSPLLRTGPTGELFF.

This clonotype was detected only a few times. The gene calls are TRBV4-1 and TRBJ2-1, with 7 bases lining up with TRBD1. This CDR3 contains 15 residues. J was trimmed by 5 bases and V by 4 bases; bases with no gene match: 8. The germline gives CDR1 MGHRA, CDR2 YSYEKL. The CDR3 nucleotides read TGCGCCAGCAGCCCAATAAGGACAGGACACAATGAGCAGTTCTTC. This gives the protein CASSPIRTGHNEQFF.

The gene calls are TRBV7-2 and TRBJ1-2, with no clear D. The V end was cut by 1 base, the J end by 0 bases, with 9 bases between. This CDR3 region has 15 residues. Germline-derived CDR1 and CDR2 are SGHTA and FQGNSA. CDR3 loop: CASSLVLRSNYGYTF. CDR3 coding DNA: TGTGCCAGCAGCTTAGTGCTGCGTTCTAACTATGGCTACACCTTC. The full variable domain, with the rest looked up from reference TRBV7-2 and TRBJ1-2, is GAGVSQSPSNKVTEKGKDVELRCDPISGHTALYWYRQSLGQGLEFLIYFQGNSAPDKSGLPSDRFSAERTGGSVSTLTIQRTQQEDSAVYLCASSLVLRSNYGYTFGSGTRLTVV.

V and J are TRBV7-6 and TRBJ2-3; 9 positions match TRBD1. The trim removed 2 bases at V and 6 bases at J, leaving 6 bases unmatched. The length of the CDR3 is 15 residues. The germline V gene has CDR1 SGHVS and CDR2 FNYEAQ. The CDR3 nucleotides read TGTGCCAGCAGCTTACAGGACAGGGGAATTGATACGCAGTATTTT. Encoded protein: CASSLQDRGIDTQYF.